The 25 T cell receptor beta chains below come from one sample, sequenced in a study of cytomegalovirus exposure and HLA in healthy donors. Primers: 60 Vbeta forward and 13 Jbeta reverse. Measured with immunoSEQ multiplex PCR; TCRdb has only the in-frame clones, and not every one. The listing records around 120,000 clones. Material: PBMCs. The receptor set was obtained from a man younger than 30 in good health and CMV-seronegative.

For the CDR3, the DNA is TGTGCCACCAGCAGAGGAAGCCGCTTCTCTGGAAACACCATATATTTT. It codes for CATSRGSRFSGNTIYF. The chain has TRBV15 and TRBJ1-3; D gene unclear. Trimming cost V 1 base and J 0 bases, with 10 bases left between them. The CDR3 is 16 amino acids. The V gene's germline CDR1 is LNHNV and CDR2 YYDKDF (reference sequence).

The chain links TRBV5-1 to TRBJ2-7; D not certain. The V gene's germline CDR1 is SGHRS and CDR2 YFSETQ. The V end was cut by 1 base, the J end by 1 base, with 9 bases between. This CDR3 has 14 amino acids. For the CDR3, the DNA is TGCGCCAGCAGCTTGATACGAGCGTCCTACGAGCAGTACTTC. Its translation is CASSLIRASYEQYF.

The rearrangement uses TRBV5-1 and TRBJ2-2; 8 nucleotides line up with TRBD2. The CDR3 has 16 residues. CDR1 and CDR2 (germline): SGHRS, YFSETQ. Germline trimming cut 0 bases from V and 5 bases from J; bases unmatched to any gene: 6. The CDR3 region is CASSLALRGATGELFF. The CDR3 DNA reads as TGCGCCAGCAGCTTGGCCTTGCGGGGGGCGACCGGGGAGCTGTTTTTT.

This rearrangement joins TRBV28 to TRBJ2-1; D is unresolved. This CDR3 spans 13 amino acids. V was clipped by 9 bases and J by 1 base, with 10 bases between them. Germline V gene sequence: CDR1 MDHEN, CDR2 SYDVKM. The CDR3 DNA reads TGTGCCAGTGCGGAGCAGTCCTACAATGAGCAGTTCTTC. Amino acids: CASAEQSYNEQFF.

This rearrangement joins TRBV6-1 to TRBJ2-2; D remains ambiguous. V was shortened by 0 bases and J by 4 bases, with 6 bases between the two germline ends. The CDR3 has 14 residues. Germline values: CDR1 MNHNS, CDR2 SASEGT. CDR3 sequence: CASSEAHFTGELFF. For the CDR3, the DNA is TGTGCCAGCAGTGAAGCCCATTTCACCGGGGAGCTGTTTTTT.

In nucleotides, the CDR3 is TGTGCCAGCAGTTACTCGGGGACAGGGGCGGCTGAAGCTTTCTTT. The encoded protein is CASSYSGTGAAEAFF. The chain carries TRBV6-6 and TRBJ1-1; 10 positions match TRBD1. This CDR3 is built from 15 residues. V was clipped by 0 bases and J by 6 bases; unmatched bases: 4. CDR1 is MNHNY, CDR2 SVGAGI, per germline (reference sequence).

The chain couples TRBV5-1 to TRBJ2-5; a weak D match, TRBD2 (6 bases). Judging by the DNA end, TRBJ2-7 fits better; the J call may be wrong. The V gene's germline CDR1 is SGHRS and CDR2 YFSETQ. The CDR3 loop spans 14 amino acids. This CDR3 is CASSLVIGGREQYF. As DNA, the CDR3 is TGCGCCAGCAGCTTGGTCATCGGGGGTCGCGAGCAGTACTTC.

The chain employs TRBV11-2 and TRBJ2-7, with 7 positions matching TRBD1. The CDR3 contains 16 residues. Looked up from germline, CDR1 is SGHAT and CDR2 is FQNNGV. Trimming took 4 bases from V and 2 from J; bases not matched to a gene: 11. The CDR3: CASSSRRPTGTYEQYF. CDR3 DNA: TGTGCCAGCAGCTCTAGACGGCCGACAGGGACCTACGAGCAGTACTTC.

The chain joins TRBV9 to TRBJ2-1; TRBD2 aligns across 9 bases. The CDR3 has 16 residues. Germline CDR1 reads SGDLS; CDR2 reads YYNGEE. Unmatched junction bases numbered 6, after V lost 4 bases and J lost 1 base. As DNA, the CDR3 is TGTGCCAGCAGCCCTTGGACTAGCGCTTCCTACAATGAGCAGTTCTTC. Protein: CASSPWTSASYNEQFF.

The gene calls are TRBV6-1 and TRBJ1-2, with 9 nucleotides matching TRBD1. J was trimmed by 0 bases and V by 8 bases; bases with no gene match: 7. The germline V gene encodes CDR1 MNHNS and CDR2 SASEGT. CDR3 length equals 15 residues. The CDR3 here is CASCRTGDPNYGYTF. CDR3 DNA sequence: TGTGCCAGCTGCCGGACAGGGGACCCTAACTATGGCTACACCTTC.

The chain is built from TRBV5-4 and TRBJ2-3; 11 bases are a match to TRBD2. V gave up 3 bases and J gave up 2 bases; unmatched junction bases: 5. The length of the CDR3 is 16 residues. Germline V gene data show CDR1 as SGHNT and CDR2 as YYREEE (reference sequence). The CDR3 loop is CASSSSGGPSTDTQYF. The CDR3 DNA reads TGTGCCAGCAGCTCTAGCGGGGGGCCCTCCACAGATACGCAGTATTTT.

The rearrangement uses TRBV28 and TRBJ2-7; the D is unclear. The CDR3 has 13 amino acids. Germline V gene sequence: CDR1 MDHEN, CDR2 SYDVKM. V was trimmed by 10 bases and J by 2 bases, leaving 15 bases between them. CDR3 nucleotides: TGTGCCACCCGAGGCGGCAGCACCTACGAGCAGTACTTC. Encoded protein: CATRGGSTYEQYF.

The chain carries TRBV7-9 and TRBJ2-3, with TRBD1 matching 7 bases. The germline gives CDR1 SEHNR, CDR2 FQNEAQ (reference sequence). V trimming: 1 base; J trimming: 0 bases; junction bases outside the gene matches: 1. This CDR3 is built from 15 residues. The CDR3 is CASSLGRGSTDTQYF. CDR3 bases: TGTGCCAGCAGCTTAGGCAGGGGGAGCACAGATACGCAGTATTTT.

The chain has TRBV6-1 and TRBJ1-2; D uncertain. Germline V gene data show CDR1 as MNHNS and CDR2 as SASEGT. This CDR3 spans 13 amino acids. V lost 10 bases and J lost 2, with 14 bases in between. Written as DNA, the CDR3 is TGTGCCACCTCCCCGGAGTCAAACTATGGCTACACCTTC. Its protein product is CATSPESNYGYTF.

J is TRBJ2-3 and V is TRBV5-1; the match to TRBD1 covers 12 bases. J was trimmed by 3 bases and V by 7 bases; bases with no gene match: 15. Germline V CDR1 and CDR2: SGHRS, YFSETQ. The CDR3 loop spans 18 amino acids. Written as DNA, the CDR3 is TGCGCCAGCTTCGGGACAGGGGGCGCGGGTACTAGGACAGATACGCAGTATTTT. Protein sequence: CASFGTGGAGTRTDTQYF.

The chain couples TRBV4-1 to TRBJ2-3, with 9 bases fitting TRBD2. Germline V lookup: CDR1 MGHRA, CDR2 YSYEKL. CDR3 length: 17 amino acids. With 5 bases clipped from V and 0 bases from J, the junction kept 9 bases outside the gene matches. CDR3 sequence reads: CASSFLAGTPSTDTQYF. CDR3 sequence (DNA): TGCGCCAGCAGCTTTCTAGCGGGGACCCCAAGCACAGATACGCAGTATTTT.

This chain uses TRBV6-5 with TRBJ2-1, with 7 bases that match TRBD2. The CDR3 is 14 amino acids. V dropped 7 bases and J dropped 2; count of bases not matched to a gene: 5. The germline CDR1 and CDR2 sequences are MNHEY and SVGAGI. CDR3 sequence (DNA): TGTGCCAGCACCTTAGCGGGTGCCTACAATGAGCAGTTCTTC. It is translated as CASTLAGAYNEQFF.

The chain links TRBV6-1 to TRBJ1-2; 8 bases line up with TRBD1. CDR3 length: 13 amino acids. The V segment lost 2 bases and the J segment 8 bases; nucleotides outside the gene matches: 4. Germline V CDR1 and CDR2: MNHNS, SASEGT. DNA of the CDR3: TGTGCCAGCAGTGAACAGGGGGCTGGAGGCTACACCTTC. It encodes CASSEQGAGGYTF.

V gene TRBV25-1 combines with J gene TRBJ1-5; no firm D call. This CDR3 comprises 14 residues. From germline, CDR1 is MGHDK and CDR2 SYGVNS. V lost 0 bases to trimming and J lost 4 bases, with 7 bases between them. The CDR3 DNA reads TGTGCCAGCAGTGAATATACAGCAAATCAGCCCCAGCATTTT. Amino acids: CASSEYTANQPQHF.

The chain uses TRBV5-8 and TRBJ2-2, with TRBD1 identical over 10 bases. CDR3 length equals 15 residues. Germline CDR1 SGHTS, CDR2 YDEGEE. V was pared by 5 bases and J by 5 bases, with 6 bases of the junction left unmatched. The CDR3 nucleotides read TGTGCCAGCAGAACGGGACAGGGGAGAACCGGGGAGCTGTTTTTT. Residues: CASRTGQGRTGELFF.

J is TRBJ1-2 and V is TRBV28; no clear D gene. V gave up 7 bases and J gave up 6 bases, with 18 bases separating them. The germline V gene has CDR1 MDHEN and CDR2 SYDVKM. This CDR3 has 14 residues. CDR3 nucleotide sequence: TGTGCCAGCAACTCATCTCCCGGGGTTAATGGCTACACCTTC. It translates to CASNSSPGVNGYTF.

The gene calls are TRBV19 and TRBJ1-2; 8 nucleotides align to TRBD1. V trimming: 7 bases; J trimming: 4 bases; junction bases outside the gene matches: 11. Germline lookup yields CDR1 LNHDA and CDR2 SQIVND (reference sequence). The CDR3 is 15 amino acids. The CDR3 loop reads CASTVQGGYAYGYTF. CDR3 bases: TGTGCCAGTACCGTACAGGGGGGGTATGCCTATGGCTACACCTTC.

The chain recombines TRBV5-1 with TRBJ1-2; no definite D call. This CDR3 spans 14 amino acids. V lost 4 bases, J lost 4 bases, and 14 bases lay in between. Germline V gene lookup returns CDR1 SGHRS and CDR2 YFSETQ. CDR3 region: CASSPNPVPYGYTF. CDR3 coding DNA: TGCGCCAGCAGCCCCAACCCGGTTCCCTATGGCTACACCTTC. Variable domain in full (rest from reference TRBV5-1 and TRBJ1-2): KAGVTQTPRYLIKTRGQQVTLSCSPISGHRSVSWYQQTPGQGLQFLFEYFSETQRNKGNFPGRFSGRQFSNSRSEMNVSTLELGDSALYLCASSPNPVPYGYTFGSGTRLTVV.

The V gene is TRBV6-5, the J gene TRBJ1-4; a weak D match, TRBD1 (6 bases). The CDR3 spans 12 residues. Germline V CDR1 and CDR2: MNHEY, SVGAGI. The V and J ends lost 6 bases and 9 bases respectively, with 11 bases between them. Here the CDR3 reads CASSRQGKKLFF. CDR3 bases: TGTGCCAGCAGCCGGCAGGGGAAAAAACTGTTTTTT.

In the case of this clone: Other DNA sequences in the sample encode the same CDR3. The chain links TRBV5-6 to TRBJ2-7; D unclear. Germline assignment: CDR1 SGHDT and CDR2 YYEEEE. The CDR3 has 13 amino acids. Trimming removed 0 bases from V and 4 bases from J, with 8 bases in between. In DNA, the CDR3 is TGTGCCAGCAGCTTGGGCGGAAATTACGAGCAGTACTTC. Translation gives CASSLGGNYEQYF.